Sequencing of this TCR beta chain was carried out in a study of blood T cell repertoires in COVID-19. V was pared by 6 bases and J by 0 bases, with 11 bases between. CDR1 and CDR2 (germline): MNHEY, SVGAGI. The CDR3 runs to 14 residues. Data came from immunoSEQ multiplex PCR; TCRdb stores just in-frame clones and leaves some out. The table lists about 39,000 clones, more than 70% of them singletons. The TCR comes from a man aged 55 to 70 with acute or convalescent COVID-19. This chain uses TRBV6-5 with TRBJ1-1; tentative D call: TRBD1 (6 bases). Sequencing was carried out using peripheral blood. CDR3 region: CASSADRMNTEAFF. The CDR3 DNA follows: TGTGCCAGCAGCGCAGACAGGATGAACACTGAAGCTTTCTTT.